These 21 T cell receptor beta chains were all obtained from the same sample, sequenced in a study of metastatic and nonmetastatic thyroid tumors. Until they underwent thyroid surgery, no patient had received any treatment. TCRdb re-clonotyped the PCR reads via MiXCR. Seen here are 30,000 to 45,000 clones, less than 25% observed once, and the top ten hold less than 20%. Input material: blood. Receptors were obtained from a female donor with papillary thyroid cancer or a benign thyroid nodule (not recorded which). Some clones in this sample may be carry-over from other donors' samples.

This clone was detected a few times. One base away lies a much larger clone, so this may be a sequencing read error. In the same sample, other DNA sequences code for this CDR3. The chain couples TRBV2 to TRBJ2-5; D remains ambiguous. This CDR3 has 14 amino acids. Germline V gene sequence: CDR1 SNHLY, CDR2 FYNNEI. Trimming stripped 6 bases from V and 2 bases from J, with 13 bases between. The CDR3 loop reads CASSAFGRQETQYF. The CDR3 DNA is TGTGCCAGCAGCGCCTTCGGAAGGCAAGAGACCCAGTACTTC.

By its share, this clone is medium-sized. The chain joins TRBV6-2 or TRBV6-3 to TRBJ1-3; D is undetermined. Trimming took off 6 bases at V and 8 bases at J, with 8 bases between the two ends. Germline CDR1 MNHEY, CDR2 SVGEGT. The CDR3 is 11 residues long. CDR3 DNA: TGTGCCAGCAGGACTACGGACACCATATATTTT. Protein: CASRTTDTIYF.

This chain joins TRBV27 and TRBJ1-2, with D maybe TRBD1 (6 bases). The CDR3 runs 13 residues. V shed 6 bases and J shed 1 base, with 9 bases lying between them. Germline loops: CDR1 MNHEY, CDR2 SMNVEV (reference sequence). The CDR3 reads CASRQGFNYGYTF. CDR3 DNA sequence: TGTGCCAGCAGACAGGGATTTAACTATGGCTACACCTTC.

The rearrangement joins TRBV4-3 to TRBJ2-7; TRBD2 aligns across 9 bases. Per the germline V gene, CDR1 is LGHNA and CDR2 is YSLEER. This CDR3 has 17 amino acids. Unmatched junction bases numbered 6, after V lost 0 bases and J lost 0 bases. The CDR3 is CASSQDDSGRNSYEQYF. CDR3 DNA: TGCGCCAGCAGCCAAGATGACAGCGGGAGGAACTCCTACGAGCAGTACTTC.

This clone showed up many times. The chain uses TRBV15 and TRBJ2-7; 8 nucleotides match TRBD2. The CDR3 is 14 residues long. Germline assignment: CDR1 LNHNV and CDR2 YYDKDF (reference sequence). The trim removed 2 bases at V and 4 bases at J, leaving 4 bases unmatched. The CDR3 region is CATSRIRGGYEQYF. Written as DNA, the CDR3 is TGTGCCACCAGCAGAATCCGGGGGGGGTACGAGCAGTACTTC.

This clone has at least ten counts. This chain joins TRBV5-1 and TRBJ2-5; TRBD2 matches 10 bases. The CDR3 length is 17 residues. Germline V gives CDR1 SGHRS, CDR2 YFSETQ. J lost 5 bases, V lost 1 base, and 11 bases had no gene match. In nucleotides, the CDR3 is TGCGCCAGCAGCTTGACCCCTCCTAGCGGGAGTATGGAGACCCAGTACTTC. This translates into CASSLTPPSGSMETQYF.

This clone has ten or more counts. The CDR3 DNA reads as TGTGCCAGCAGTTCGTACGGGAACACTGAAGCTTTCTTT. Its translation is CASSSYGNTEAFF. V gene TRBV27 combines with J gene TRBJ1-1; D remains unclear. The CDR3 length is 13 residues. CDR1 MNHEY and CDR2 SMNVEV come from the germline V gene (reference sequence). V was shortened by 4 bases and J by 1 base, with 7 bases between the two germline ends.

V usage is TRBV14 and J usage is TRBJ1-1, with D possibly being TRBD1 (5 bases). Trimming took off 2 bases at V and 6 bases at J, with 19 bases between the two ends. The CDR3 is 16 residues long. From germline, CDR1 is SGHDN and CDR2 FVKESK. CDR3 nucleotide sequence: TGTGCCAGCAGCCAATTAACAGGTCGCTTCATCGCTGAAGCTTTCTTT. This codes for CASSQLTGRFIAEAFF.

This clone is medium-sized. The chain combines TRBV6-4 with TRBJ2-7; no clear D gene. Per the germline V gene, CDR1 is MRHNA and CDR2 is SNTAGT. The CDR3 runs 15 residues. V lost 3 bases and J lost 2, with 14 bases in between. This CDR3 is CASSEIWPKPYEQYF. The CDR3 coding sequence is TGTGCCAGCAGTGAAATTTGGCCGAAACCCTACGAGCAGTACTTC.

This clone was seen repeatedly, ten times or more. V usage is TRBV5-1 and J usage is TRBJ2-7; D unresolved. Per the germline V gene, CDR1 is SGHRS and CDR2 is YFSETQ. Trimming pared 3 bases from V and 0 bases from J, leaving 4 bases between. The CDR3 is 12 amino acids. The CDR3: CASSSPSYEQYF. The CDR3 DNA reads TGCGCCAGCAGCTCCCCCTCCTACGAGCAGTACTTC. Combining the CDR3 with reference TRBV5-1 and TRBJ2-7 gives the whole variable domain KAGVTQTPRYLIKTRGQQVTLSCSPISGHRSVSWYQQTPGQGLQFLFEYFSETQRNKGNFPGRFSGRQFSNSRSEMNVSTLELGDSALYLCASSSPSYEQYFGPGTRLTVT.

The DNA of the CDR3 is TGTGCCAGTCAACTGGACAACTCCTACGAGCAGTACTTC. Translating gives CASQLDNSYEQYF. This rearrangement joins TRBV6-2 or TRBV6-3 to TRBJ2-7; TRBD1 might be the D (5 bases). The CDR3 covers 13 residues. V was pared by 9 bases and J by 0 bases, with 12 bases between. The V gene's germline CDR1 is MNHEY and CDR2 SVGEGT.

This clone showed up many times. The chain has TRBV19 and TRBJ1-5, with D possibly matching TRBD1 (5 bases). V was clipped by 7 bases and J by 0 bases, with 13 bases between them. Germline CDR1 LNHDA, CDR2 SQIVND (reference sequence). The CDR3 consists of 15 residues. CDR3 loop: CASTRTPYSNQPQHF. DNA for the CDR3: TGTGCCAGTACTCGGACACCTTATAGCAATCAGCCCCAGCATTTT.

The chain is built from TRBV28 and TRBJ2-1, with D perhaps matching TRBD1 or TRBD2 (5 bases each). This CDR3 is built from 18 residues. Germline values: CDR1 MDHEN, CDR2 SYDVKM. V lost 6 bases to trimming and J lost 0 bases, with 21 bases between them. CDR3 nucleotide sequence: TGTGCCAGCAGCTCCATGGGGGAGCTGGATAGCTCCTACAATGAGCAGTTCTTC. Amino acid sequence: CASSSMGELDSSYNEQFF.

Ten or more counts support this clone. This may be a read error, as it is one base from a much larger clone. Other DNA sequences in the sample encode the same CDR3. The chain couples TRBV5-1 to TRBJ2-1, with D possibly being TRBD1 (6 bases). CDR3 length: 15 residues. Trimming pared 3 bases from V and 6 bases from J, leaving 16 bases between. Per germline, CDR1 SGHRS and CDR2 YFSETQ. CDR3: CASSSGQGIGNEQFF. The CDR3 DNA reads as TGCGCCAGCAGCTCGGGGCAGGGGATAGGCAATGAGCAGTTCTTC.

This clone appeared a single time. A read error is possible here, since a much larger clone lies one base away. CDR3 amino acids: CASSFDSRTKGYTF. CDR3 DNA: TGTGCCAGCAGCTTTGACAGCCGGACGAAAGGCTACACCTTC. This rearrangement joins TRBV7-9 to TRBJ1-2; the D gene is possibly TRBD1 (5 bases). The CDR3 totals 14 residues. In germline, CDR1 is SEHNR, CDR2 FQNEAQ (reference sequence). V dropped 3 bases and J dropped 8 bases, with 16 bases sitting between them.

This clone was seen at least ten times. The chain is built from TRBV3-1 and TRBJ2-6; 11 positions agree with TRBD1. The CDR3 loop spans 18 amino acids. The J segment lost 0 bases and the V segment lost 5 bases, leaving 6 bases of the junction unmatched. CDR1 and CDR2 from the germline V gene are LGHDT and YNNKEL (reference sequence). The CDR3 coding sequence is TGTGCCAGCAGCGGGGGGACAGGGGGTTTCTCTGGGGCCAACGTCCTGACTTTC. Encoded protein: CASSGGTGGFSGANVLTF.

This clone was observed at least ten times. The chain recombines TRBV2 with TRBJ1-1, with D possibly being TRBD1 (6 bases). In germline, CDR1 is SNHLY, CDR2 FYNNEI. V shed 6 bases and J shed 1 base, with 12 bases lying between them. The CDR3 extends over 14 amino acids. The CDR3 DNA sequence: TGTGCCAGCAGACTCGAGACAGGGAACACTGAAGCTTTCTTT. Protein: CASRLETGNTEAFF.

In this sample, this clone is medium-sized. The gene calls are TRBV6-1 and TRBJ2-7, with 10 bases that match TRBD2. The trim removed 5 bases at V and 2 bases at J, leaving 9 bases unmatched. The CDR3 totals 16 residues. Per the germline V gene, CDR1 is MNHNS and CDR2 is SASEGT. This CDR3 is CASSRTTAGGPYEQYF. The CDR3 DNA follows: TGTGCCAGCAGTCGGACAACAGCGGGAGGGCCCTACGAGCAGTACTTC.

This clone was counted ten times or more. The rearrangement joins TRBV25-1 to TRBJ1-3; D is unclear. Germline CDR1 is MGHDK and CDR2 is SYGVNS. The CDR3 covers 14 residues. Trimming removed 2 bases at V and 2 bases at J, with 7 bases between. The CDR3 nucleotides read TGTGCCAGCAGTGAAGAAAGGACTGGAAACACCATATATTTT. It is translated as CASSEERTGNTIYF.

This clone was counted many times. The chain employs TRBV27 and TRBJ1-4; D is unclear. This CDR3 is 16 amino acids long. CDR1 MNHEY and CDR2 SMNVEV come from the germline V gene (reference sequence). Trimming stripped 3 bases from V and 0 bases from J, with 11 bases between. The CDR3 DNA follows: TGTGCCAGCAGTTTTTTCCCGCCGTCAACTAATGAAAAACTGTTTTTT. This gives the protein CASSFFPPSTNEKLFF.

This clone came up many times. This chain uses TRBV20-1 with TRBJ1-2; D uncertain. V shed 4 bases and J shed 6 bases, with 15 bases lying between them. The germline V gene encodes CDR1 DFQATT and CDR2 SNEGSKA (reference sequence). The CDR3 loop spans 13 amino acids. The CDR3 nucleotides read TGCAGTGCTAACCCAGGAACCGGGAATGGCTACACCTTC. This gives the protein CSANPGTGNGYTF.